This TCR beta chain comes out of a study of blood T cells in healthy people across ages (dated by TCRdb to 2014 to 2015). About the study as a whole: In model experiments, template switching captured roughly one uniquely barcoded TCR beta cDNA molecule for every two T cells. Four age groups were formed from the donors: young (average about 16 years), middle-aged (around 40), aged (under 70) and long-lived (roughly 81). Age-related changes in TCR beta repertoire diversity were measured in the study by deep sequencing normalized with unique cDNA molecular identifiers. Two additional independent replicas of 1 million unique cDNA reads from the same blood draw were analyzed for two donors (one aged 18 to 29 and one aged 80 or older).

General findings and caveats noted by the study authors: Total diversity estimates from one million sequenced T cells were considered lower bounds and underestimates. Observed TCR beta diversity per million T cells fell roughly linearly with age, and a significant reduction was already apparent by age about 43. The long-lived group showed more naive CD4+ T cells, fewer expanded clones and increased TCR diversity than the aged group, suggesting age selection. Bulk unsorted PBMC profiling prevented conclusive comparison of naive and antigen-experienced compartments. Donor CMV infection status was unknown, potentially confounding age-related changes in expanded clonotypes. A strong correlation was found between observed TCR beta diversity and the percentage of naive T cells measured by flow cytometry.

The library was produced with 5' RACE. The reads were generated on an Illumina HiSeq 2500. A second roughly 6 to 11 cycle PCR used a sample-barcoded 5' primer and a J-beta primer mix. Each TCR beta cDNA molecule received a unique molecular identifier from a template-switch 5' adaptor carrying 12 random nucleotides. Each sample yielded at least 2.5 million CDR3-containing paired-end reads. All of the RNA was converted into first-strand cDNA using the Mint cDNA synthesis kit, with a TRBC-specific oligonucleotide serving as the primer. After uracil-DNA glycosylase treatment, a first 18-cycle PCR used universal primers M1SS and BC2_uni_R on all cDNA. The original methods were these. Normalization of each sample was performed by random selection of 1 million high-quality reads, each carrying a distinct molecular identifier. Instead of being binned into consensus sequences, reads that shared molecular identifiers were thrown out. CDR3 identification, clonotype clustering and error correction used MiTCR with a Q25 quality threshold and the strictest error-elimination algorithm. A nonparametric unseen species model using Euler transformation provided a lower-bound estimate of total TCR beta diversity. Starting from the raw public reads, TCRdb applied fastp trimming at Q25, assembled clones with MiXCR and retained in-frame beta chains. When rows share a CDR3 protein, they turn into one entry using the most common DNA and genes. The V and J calls, along with clone size, are taken from TCRdb and not from the paper's own processing. Within this sample are roughly 800,000 distinct CDR3 sequences, with approximately 25% of them counted one time only. 8% to 10% of the sample is in the top ten clones.

This clonotype was counted between two and nine times. Its recognized antigen is unknown. Base qualities were left out, and no much larger clone turns up one base away. Between the V and J ends, shortened by 4 bases and 2 bases respectively, the junction contains 12 bases. The CDR3 runs 13 amino acids, cysteine and phenylalanine included. Just the 39-base CDR3 DNA is kept, in frame starting at base 1. The germline V gene gives CDR1 as SQVTM and CDR2 as ANQGSEA. Systemically healthy Caucasian individuals from Russia, 35 to 50 in total and aged about 6 to 95 years, were included as donors. Roughly 10 milliliters of peripheral blood were drawn from each donor into EDTA-treated Vacutainer tubes. Ficoll-Paque density-gradient centrifugation was used to isolate PBMCs, with at least 6 million obtained per sample. Trizol reagent was used to extract total RNA from PBMCs, with at least 6 micrograms per sample. For every donor, an aliquot of PBMCs went through flow cytometry to measure the percentages of naive CD45RAhigh/CD27high T cells.

These records were also assigned to another study, of T cells of mothers and their children. As that second paper reports: Nine systemically healthy Caucasian individuals served as donors, namely three mothers together with their six children. cDNA synthesis consumed the entire amount of extracted RNA, loaded at about 1.6 ug RNA in each 15 ul reaction. In the second PCR, sample barcodes and 2-4 random nucleotides were introduced via the M1S primer. Over 8 million TCR beta CDR3 reads were obtained for each mother, and around 2.7 million reads were obtained for each child. In both related and unrelated pairs, thymic selection shapes the output of TCR recombination in a similar way, with inherited differences having only a minor effect. Normalized repertoire overlap in related mother-child pairs was always slightly higher than in unrelated mother-child pairs, but the difference was never significant. No persistent microchimeric T cell clones were found, with a detection sensitivity of 85 to 100 clones per million clonotypes. The study used deep NGS to compare TCR beta repertoires of mothers and children, seeking features distinguishing related mother-child pairs from unrelated individuals. On average, the children were around 11 +/- 4 years old, while the mothers were about 37 +/- 4 years old. After adapters were ligated using NEBNext reagents, the libraries underwent 100+100 nt paired-end sequencing on an Illumina HiSeq 2000. To prevent cross-contamination, the mother and child libraries were prepared one month apart and sequenced in separate runs. Between about 500,000 and 2,100,000 distinct TCR beta clonotypes were identified per donor. Naive TCR beta clonotypes were estimated from low-frequency clonotypes matched to each donor's FACS-determined naive share, without sorting.

The material sequenced was blood. This clonotype was sampled from a boy aged 5 to 17 in good health. Recombination connected TRBV29-1 to TRBJ2-7; the best D guess is TRBD2, with 5 bases matching. CDR3 protein: CSVGGGRTYEQYF. At the DNA level, the sequence is TGCAGCGTTGGAGGCGGGCGGACCTACGAGCAGTACTTC.